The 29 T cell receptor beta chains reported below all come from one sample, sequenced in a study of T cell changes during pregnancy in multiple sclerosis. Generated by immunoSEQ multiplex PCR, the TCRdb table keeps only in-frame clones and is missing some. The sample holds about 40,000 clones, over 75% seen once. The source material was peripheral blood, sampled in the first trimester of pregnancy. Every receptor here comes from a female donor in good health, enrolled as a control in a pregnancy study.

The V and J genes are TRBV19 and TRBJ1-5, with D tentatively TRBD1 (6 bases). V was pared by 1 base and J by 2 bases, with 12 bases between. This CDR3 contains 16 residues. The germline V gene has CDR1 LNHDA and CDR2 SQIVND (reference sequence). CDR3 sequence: CASSIGGLLGNQPQHF. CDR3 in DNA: TGTGCCAGTAGTATAGGGGGGCTATTGGGCAATCAGCCCCAGCATTTT.

CDR3 sequence: CASSQSARGSTYEQYF. CDR3 nucleotides: TGTGCCAGCAGCCAATCCGCCAGGGGGTCCACCTACGAGCAGTACTTC. The chain employs TRBV7-2 and TRBJ2-7, with 7 nucleotides matching TRBD1. V lost 5 bases to trimming and J lost 2 bases; unmatched junction nucleotides: 12. CDR1 and CDR2 (germline): SGHTA, FQGNSA. CDR3 length: 16 residues.

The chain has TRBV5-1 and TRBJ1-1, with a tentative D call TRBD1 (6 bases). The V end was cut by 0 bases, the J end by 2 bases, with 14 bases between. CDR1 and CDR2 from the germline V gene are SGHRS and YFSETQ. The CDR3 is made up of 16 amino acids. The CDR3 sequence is CASSLALGARNTEAFF. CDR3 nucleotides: TGCGCCAGCAGCTTGGCCTTGGGGGCGCGTAACACTGAAGCTTTCTTT.

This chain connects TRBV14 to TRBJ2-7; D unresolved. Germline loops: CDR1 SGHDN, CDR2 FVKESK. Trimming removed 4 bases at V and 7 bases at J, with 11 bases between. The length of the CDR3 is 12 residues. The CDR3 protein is CASSRGGLEQYF. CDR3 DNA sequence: TGTGCCAGCAGCCGCGGCGGTTTAGAGCAGTACTTC.

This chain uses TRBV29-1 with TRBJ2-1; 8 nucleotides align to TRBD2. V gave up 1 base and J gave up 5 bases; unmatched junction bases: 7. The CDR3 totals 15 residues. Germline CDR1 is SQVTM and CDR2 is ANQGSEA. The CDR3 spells CSVEGESGGHNEQFF. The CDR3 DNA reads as TGCAGCGTTGAAGGAGAGAGCGGGGGACACAATGAGCAGTTCTTC.

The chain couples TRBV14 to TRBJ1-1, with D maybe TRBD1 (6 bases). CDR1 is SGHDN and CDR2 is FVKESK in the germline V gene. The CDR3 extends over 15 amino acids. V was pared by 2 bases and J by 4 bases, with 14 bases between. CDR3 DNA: TGTGCCAGCAGCCAAAGAGCTTTAGGGGGCACTGAAGCTTTCTTT. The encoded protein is CASSQRALGGTEAFF.

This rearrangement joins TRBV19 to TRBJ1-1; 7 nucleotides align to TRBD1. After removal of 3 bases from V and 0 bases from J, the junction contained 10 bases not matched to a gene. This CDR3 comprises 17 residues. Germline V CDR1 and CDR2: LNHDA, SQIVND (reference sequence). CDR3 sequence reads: CASSIPGGRFMNTEAFF. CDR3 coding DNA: TGTGCCAGTAGTATCCCAGGGGGGCGCTTCATGAACACTGAAGCTTTCTTT.

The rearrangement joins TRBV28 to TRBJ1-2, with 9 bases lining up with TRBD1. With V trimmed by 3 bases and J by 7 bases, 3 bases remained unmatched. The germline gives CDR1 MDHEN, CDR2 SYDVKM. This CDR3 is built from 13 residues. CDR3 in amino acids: CASSLRTGVGYTF. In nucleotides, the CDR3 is TGTGCCAGCAGTTTGCGGACAGGGGTTGGCTACACCTTC.

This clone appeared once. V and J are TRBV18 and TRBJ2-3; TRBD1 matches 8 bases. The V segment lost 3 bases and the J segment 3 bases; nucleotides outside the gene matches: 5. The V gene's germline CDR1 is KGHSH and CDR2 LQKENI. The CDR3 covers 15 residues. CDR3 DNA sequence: TGTGCCAGCTCACCTCGAACAGGGGGGACAGATACGCAGTATTTT. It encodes CASSPRTGGTDTQYF.

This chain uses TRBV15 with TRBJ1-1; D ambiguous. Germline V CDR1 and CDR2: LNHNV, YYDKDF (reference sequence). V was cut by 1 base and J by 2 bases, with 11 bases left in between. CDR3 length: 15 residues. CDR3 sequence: CATSRVEQFNTEAFF. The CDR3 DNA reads TGTGCCACCAGCAGAGTCGAACAGTTTAACACTGAAGCTTTCTTT.

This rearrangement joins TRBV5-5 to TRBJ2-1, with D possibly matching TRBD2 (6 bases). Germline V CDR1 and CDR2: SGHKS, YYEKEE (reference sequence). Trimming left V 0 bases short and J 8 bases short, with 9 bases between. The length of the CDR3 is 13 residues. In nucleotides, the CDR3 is TGTGCCAGCAGCTTGGTTGGGACTGATGAGCAGTTCTTC. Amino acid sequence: CASSLVGTDEQFF. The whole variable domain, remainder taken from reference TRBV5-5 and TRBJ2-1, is DAGVTQSPTHLIKTRGQQVTLRCSPISGHKSVSWYQQVLGQGPQFIFQYYEKEERGRGNFPDRFSARQFPNYSSELNVNALLLGDSALYLCASSLVGTDEQFFGPGTRLTVL.

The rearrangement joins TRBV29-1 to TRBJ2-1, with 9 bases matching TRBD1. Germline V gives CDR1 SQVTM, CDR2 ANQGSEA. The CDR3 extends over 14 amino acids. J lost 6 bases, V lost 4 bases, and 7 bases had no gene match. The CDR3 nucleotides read TGCAGCGTTGGCCAACAGGGGGCAGGCAATGAGCAGTTCTTC. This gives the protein CSVGQQGAGNEQFF.

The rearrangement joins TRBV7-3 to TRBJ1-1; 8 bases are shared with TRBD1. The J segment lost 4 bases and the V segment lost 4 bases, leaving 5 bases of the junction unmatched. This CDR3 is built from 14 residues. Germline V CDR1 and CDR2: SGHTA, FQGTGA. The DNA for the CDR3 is TGTGCCAGCAGCTCTTCAGGGGGCGGCACTGAAGCTTTCTTT. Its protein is CASSSSGGGTEAFF.

For the CDR3, the DNA is TGTGCCAGCAGATCAATTGAGGGTGGGGGGTATGGCTACACCTTC. This sequence encodes CASRSIEGGGYGYTF. The chain has TRBV2 and TRBJ1-2, with a weak D call TRBD1 (5 bases). V was pared by 6 bases and J by 5 bases, with 19 bases between. Germline V CDR1 and CDR2: SNHLY, FYNNEI. The CDR3 extends over 15 amino acids.

CDR3 residues: CASSEGTGGVETQYF. The CDR3 DNA reads as TGTGCCAGCAGTGAGGGGACAGGGGGCGTTGAGACCCAGTACTTC. V usage is TRBV6-4 and J usage is TRBJ2-5; 12 nucleotides align to TRBD1. This CDR3 is built from 15 residues. CDR1 is MRHNA, CDR2 SNTAGT, per germline. The V segment lost 3 bases and the J segment 5 bases; nucleotides outside the gene matches: 4.

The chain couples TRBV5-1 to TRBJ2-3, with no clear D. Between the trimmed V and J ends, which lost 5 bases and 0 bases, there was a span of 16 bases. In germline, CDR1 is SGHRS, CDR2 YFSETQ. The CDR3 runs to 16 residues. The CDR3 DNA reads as TGCGCCAGCAGTACGACAATGGGTTTGAGCACAGATACGCAGTATTTT. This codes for CASSTTMGLSTDTQYF.

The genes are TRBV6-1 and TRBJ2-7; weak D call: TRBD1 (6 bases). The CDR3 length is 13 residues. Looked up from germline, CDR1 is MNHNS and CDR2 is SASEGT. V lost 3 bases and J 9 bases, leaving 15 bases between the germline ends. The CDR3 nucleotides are TGTGCCAGCAGTGAGCAGGGACACTATGTGCAGTACTTC. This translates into CASSEQGHYVQYF.

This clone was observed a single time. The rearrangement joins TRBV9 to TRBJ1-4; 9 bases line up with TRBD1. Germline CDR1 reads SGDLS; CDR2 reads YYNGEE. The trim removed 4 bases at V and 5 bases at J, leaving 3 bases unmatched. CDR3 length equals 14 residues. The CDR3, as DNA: TGTGCCAGCAGCATCGGGACAGGGAATGAAAAACTGTTTTTT. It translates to CASSIGTGNEKLFF.

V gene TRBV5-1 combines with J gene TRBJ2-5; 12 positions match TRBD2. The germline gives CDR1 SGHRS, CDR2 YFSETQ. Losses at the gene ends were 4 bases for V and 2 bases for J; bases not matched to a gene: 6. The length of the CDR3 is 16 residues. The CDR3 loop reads CASSQRTSGAQETQYF. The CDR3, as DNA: TGCGCCAGCAGCCAACGGACTAGCGGGGCACAAGAGACCCAGTACTTC.

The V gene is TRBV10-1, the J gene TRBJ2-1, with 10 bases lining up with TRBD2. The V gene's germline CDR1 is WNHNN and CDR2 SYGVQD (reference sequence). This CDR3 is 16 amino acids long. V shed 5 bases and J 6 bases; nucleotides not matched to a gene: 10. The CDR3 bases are TGCGCCAGCAGTCCCCTTTCTAGCGGGAGAGTCAATGAGCAGTTCTTC. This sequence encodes CASSPLSSGRVNEQFF.

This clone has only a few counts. As DNA, the CDR3 is TGCGCCAGCTTCGACAGGGGGCATGGCTACACCTTC. This codes for CASFDRGHGYTF. The chain couples TRBV5-1 to TRBJ1-2, with 10 bases identical to TRBD1. Trimming removed 7 bases from V and 6 bases from J; junction bases left unmatched: 3. This CDR3 has 12 residues. CDR1 SGHRS and CDR2 YFSETQ come from the germline V gene.

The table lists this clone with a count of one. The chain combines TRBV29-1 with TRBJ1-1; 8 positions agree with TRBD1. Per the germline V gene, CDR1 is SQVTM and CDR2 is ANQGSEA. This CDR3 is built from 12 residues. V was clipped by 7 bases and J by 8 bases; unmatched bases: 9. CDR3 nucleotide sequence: TGCAGCGGCGGACAGGGATCGGGCGAAGCTTTCTTT. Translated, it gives CSGGQGSGEAFF.

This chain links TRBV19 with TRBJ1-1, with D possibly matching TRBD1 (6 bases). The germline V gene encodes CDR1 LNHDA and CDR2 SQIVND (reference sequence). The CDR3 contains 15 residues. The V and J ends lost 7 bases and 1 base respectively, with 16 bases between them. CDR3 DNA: TGTGCCAGTAATACTCGCGGGGGCTGGAACACTGAAGCTTTCTTT. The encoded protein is CASNTRGGWNTEAFF.

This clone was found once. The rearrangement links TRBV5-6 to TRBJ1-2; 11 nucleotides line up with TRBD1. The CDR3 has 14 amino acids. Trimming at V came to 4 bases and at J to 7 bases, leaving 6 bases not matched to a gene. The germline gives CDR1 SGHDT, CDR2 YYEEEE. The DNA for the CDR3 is TGTGCCAGCAGCAGGACAGGGGGCGAATTTGGCTACACCTTC. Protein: CASSRTGGEFGYTF.

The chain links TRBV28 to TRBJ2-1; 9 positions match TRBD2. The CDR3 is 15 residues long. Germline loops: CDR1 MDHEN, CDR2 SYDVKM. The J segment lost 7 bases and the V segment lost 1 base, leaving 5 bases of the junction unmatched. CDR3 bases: TGTGCCAGCAGTTTATTCCTAGCGGGGCGAAATGAGCAGTTCTTC. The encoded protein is CASSLFLAGRNEQFF.

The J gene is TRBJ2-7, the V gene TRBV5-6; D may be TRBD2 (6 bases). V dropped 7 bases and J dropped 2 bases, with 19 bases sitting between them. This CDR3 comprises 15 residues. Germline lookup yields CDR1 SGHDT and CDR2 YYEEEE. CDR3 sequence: CASGSEEWGAYEQYF. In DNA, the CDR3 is TGTGCCAGCGGGTCCGAGGAATGGGGGGCCTACGAGCAGTACTTC.

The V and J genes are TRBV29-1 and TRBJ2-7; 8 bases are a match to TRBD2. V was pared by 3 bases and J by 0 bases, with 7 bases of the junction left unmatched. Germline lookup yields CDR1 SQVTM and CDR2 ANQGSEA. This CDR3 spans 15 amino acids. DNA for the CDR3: TGCAGCGTTGACCACCCAAGCGGGAGCTCCTACGAGCAGTACTTC. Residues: CSVDHPSGSSYEQYF.

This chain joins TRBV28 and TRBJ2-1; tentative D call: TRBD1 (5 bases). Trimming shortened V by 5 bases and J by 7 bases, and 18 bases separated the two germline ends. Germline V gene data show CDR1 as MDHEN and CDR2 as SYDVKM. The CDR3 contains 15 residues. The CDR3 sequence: CASSPLLQGTNEQFF. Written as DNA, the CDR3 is TGTGCCAGCAGTCCATTGCTGCAGGGAACGAATGAGCAGTTCTTC.

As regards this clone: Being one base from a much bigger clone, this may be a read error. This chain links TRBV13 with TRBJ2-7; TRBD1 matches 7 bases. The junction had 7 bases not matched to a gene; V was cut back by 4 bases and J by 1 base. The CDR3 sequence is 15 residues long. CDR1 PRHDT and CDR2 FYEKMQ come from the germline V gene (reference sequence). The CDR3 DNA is TGTGCCAGCAGCTCCCAGACAGGGAATTCCTACGAGCAGTACTTC. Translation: CASSSQTGNSYEQYF.